This TCR beta chain was documented in a study of blood T cell repertoires in COVID-19. Study-level background: The study drew acute and convalescent COVID-19 samples from the United States, Italy and Spain. T cells, B-cell-depleted T cells, or PBMCs supplied cDNA or gDNA.

In the authors' methods: Estimates of nucleated cell counts were drawn from the amplification of reference gene primers. Measured with immunoSEQ multiplex PCR; TCRdb has only the in-frame clones, and not every one. V, J and clone size are taken as reported in that table, and D and trimming were inferred from the DNA itself. Of 200,000 to 250,000 clones detected, more than 70% appear once; the ten largest clones hold 9.5% to 15%. Germline values: CDR1 SGHAT, CDR2 FQNNGV. V lost 0 bases to trimming and J lost 2 bases, with 10 bases between them. The CDR3 sequence is 15 residues long. This clone was counted at least ten times.

This chain uses TRBV11-2 with TRBJ1-2; possible D gene TRBD1, 6 bases. Specimen: peripheral blood. This TCR came from a human donor in a cohort sampled during active COVID-19. The CDR3 DNA follows: TGTGCCAGCAGCTTAGAAGCAGGGACAAACTATGGCTACACCTTC. It is translated as CASSLEAGTNYGYTF.